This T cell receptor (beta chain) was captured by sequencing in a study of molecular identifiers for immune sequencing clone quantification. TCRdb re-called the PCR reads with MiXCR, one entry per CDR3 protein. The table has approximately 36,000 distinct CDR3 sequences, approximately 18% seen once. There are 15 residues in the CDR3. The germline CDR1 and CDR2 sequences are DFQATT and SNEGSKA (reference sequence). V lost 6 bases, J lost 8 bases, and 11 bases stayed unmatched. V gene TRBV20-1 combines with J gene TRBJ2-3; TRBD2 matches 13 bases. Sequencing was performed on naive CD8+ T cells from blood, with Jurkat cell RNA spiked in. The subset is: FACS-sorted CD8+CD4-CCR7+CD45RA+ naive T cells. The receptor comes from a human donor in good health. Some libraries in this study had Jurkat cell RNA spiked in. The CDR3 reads CSAPHRLAGGPTQYF. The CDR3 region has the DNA TGCAGTGCCCCGCACCGACTAGCGGGAGGTCCTACGCAGTATTTT.